The clone carrying this TCR beta chain was seen ten or more times. Antigen unknown. Read sequence stops 3 residues before the CDR3 end, and the germline J gene provides the missing end. Sequenced by immunoSEQ multiplex PCR; TCRdb stores in-frame clones only, minus some. In total the sample includes tens of thousands of clones, none of them seen once. Donors gave roughly 4.5 to 8.5 ml heparinized peripheral whole blood. These data are taken from a study of T cell clonality in common variable immunodeficiency. Germline V gene data show CDR1 as DFQATT and CDR2 as SNEGSKA (reference sequence). V dropped 5 bases and J dropped 8; count of bases not matched to a gene: 12. The CDR3 loop spans 14 amino acids. Study-wide findings and caveats: Fewer TCRbeta clones were shared among CVID subjects than controls.

The chain recombines TRBV20-1 with TRBJ2-1, with 7 bases fitting TRBD2. Sequencing was done on a sample of peripheral blood mononuclear cells. The TCR originated in a person aged 18 to 75 in good health. The sequenced part of the CDR3 DNA is TGCAGTGCTTTTGAGGCTAGCGGAGCCTATGAG. Translation gives CSAFEASGAYE. The CDR3, in full, reads CSAFEASGAYEQFF.